The sequence of this T cell receptor (beta chain) was determined in a study of T cell responses to AZD1222 COVID-19 vaccine (dated by TCRdb to the early 2020s). Context from the whole study: TCR sequencing was performed for approximately 240 trial participants, of whom around 200 were given two doses of AZD1222 and around 25 were given two doses of MenACWY control vaccine. Trial participants were enrolled by age into 18-55, 56-69 and 70-plus year subgroups, with approximately 150, 30 and 60 TCR-sequenced participants respectively. Broader findings and caveats from the paper: Nearly half of unique spike-specific TCRs reportedly recognized epitopes outside regions mutated in the B.1.351 and B.1.1.7 variants. A significant rise in spike-specific TCR breadth and depth was observed after two AZD1222 doses relative to day 0 and relative to MenACWY recipients. Most participants were white British and females outnumbered males, and the authors suggested that clonal diversity may have been underestimated. The 56-69-year group was small, and its depth increase did not reach significance, likely because of low power. Conclusions about previously exposed vaccinees are limited because only six or seven AZD1222 recipients were SARS-CoV-2 seropositive at baseline. Vaccine-associated CD4 TCRs spanned the whole spike protein, with dominant responses in regions 160-218 and 743-854. Because no samples from the day 14 peak response were available, repertoires could be characterized only after the peak T cell response.

Worth noting for this clone: Its binding antigen is unknown. Per-nucleotide qualities are absent, and no much larger clonotype sits a single base away.

Between the V and J ends, shortened by 0 bases and 6 bases respectively, the junction contains 13 bases. Inclusive of the bounding cysteine and phenylalanine, the CDR3 is 16 residues long. Just the 48-base CDR3 DNA is kept, in frame starting at base 1. CDR1 and CDR2 (SGHRS, YFSETQ) derive from the germline V gene. The CDR3 regions of human TCRbeta chains were analyzed by immunosequencing. Under the source paper's analysis protocol: Repertoire TCRs were matched against a reference library of SARS-CoV-2-specific TCRs generated with the MIRA antigen-specificity platform. Breadth was defined as the fraction of unique TCRs that were SARS-CoV-2-associated. Depth was defined as the fraction of total T cells that were SARS-CoV-2-associated. Using the MIRA data, each spike-specific TCR was assigned both to the spike region to which the TCR was reactive and to a CD4 or CD8 class. Log10-transformed breadth and depth values were compared by one-way ANOVA with Sidak's multiple comparisons tests. In its TCRdb copy, this immuneACCESS table keeps in-frame sequences only and misses some clones. Where compared with another copy, unresolved V genes explain less than half of these, and the others have no known cause. For V, J and clone size, that table is used; D and trimming come from the DNA. The sample table records over 110,000 clones; around nine tenths of these occur just once. Over 8.5% of the sample is taken by the ten largest.

The time point label, as the study defines it: about 28 days (+/-7) after the second vaccine dose. AZD1222 recipients given second doses at about 4 weeks or at about 12 weeks were pooled, since spike-specific TCR depth and breadth were not found to differ between the two schedules. Samples from vaccinated people were obtained from the UK trials COV001 and COV002, which included a single-blind randomized controlled phase 2/3 trial of AZD1222 (ChAdOx1 nCoV-19) in healthy adults. Trial participant PBMC samples were collected at day 0 and day 28 after the second dose for TCRbeta chain sequencing. The chain employs TRBV5-1 and TRBJ1-6; no confident D gene assignment can be made. The input for sequencing was peripheral blood, taken 28 days after the second AZD1222 dose. The TCR was taken from an adult who received the AZD1222 COVID-19 vaccine. Here is the DNA: TGCGCCAGCAGCTTGGCCGAGGGCGGAGGTAATTCACCCCTCCACTTT. Translation gives CASSLAEGGGNSPLHF.